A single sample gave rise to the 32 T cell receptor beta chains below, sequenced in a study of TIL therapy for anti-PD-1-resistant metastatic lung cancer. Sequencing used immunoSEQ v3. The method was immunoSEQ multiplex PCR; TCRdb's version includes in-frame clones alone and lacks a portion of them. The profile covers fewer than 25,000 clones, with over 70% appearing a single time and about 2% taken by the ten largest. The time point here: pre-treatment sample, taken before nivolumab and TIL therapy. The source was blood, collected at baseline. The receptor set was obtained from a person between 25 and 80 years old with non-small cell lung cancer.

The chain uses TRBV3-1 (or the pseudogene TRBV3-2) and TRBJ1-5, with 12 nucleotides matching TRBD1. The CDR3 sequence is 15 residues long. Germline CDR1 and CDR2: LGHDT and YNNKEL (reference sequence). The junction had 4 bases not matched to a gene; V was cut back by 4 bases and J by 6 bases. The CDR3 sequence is CASSPGTGGSQPQHF. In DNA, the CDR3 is TGTGCCAGCAGCCCGGGGACAGGGGGCTCTCAGCCCCAGCATTTT.

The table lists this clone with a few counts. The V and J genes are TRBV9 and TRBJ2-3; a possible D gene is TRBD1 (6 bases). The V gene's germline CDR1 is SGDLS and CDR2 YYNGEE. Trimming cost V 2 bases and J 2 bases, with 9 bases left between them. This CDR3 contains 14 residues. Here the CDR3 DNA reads TGTGCCAGCAGCGTGGACAGCTACACAGATACGCAGTATTTT. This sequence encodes CASSVDSYTDTQYF.

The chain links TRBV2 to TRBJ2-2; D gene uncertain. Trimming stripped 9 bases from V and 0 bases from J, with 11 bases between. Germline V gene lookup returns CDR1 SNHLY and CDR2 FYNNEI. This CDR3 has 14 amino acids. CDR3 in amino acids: CASRSYANTGELFF. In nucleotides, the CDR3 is TGTGCCAGTAGGTCTTACGCGAACACCGGGGAGCTGTTTTTT.

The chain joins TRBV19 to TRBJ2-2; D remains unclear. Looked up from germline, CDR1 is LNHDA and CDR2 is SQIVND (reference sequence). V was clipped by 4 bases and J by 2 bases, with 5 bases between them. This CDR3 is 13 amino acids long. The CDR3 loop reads CASSKGNTGELFF. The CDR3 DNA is TGTGCCAGTAGTAAGGGAAACACCGGGGAGCTGTTTTTT.

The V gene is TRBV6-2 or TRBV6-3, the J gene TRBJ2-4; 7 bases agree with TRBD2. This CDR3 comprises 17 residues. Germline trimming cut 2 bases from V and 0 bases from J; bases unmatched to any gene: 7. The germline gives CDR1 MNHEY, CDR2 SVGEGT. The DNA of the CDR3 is TGTGCCAGCAGTTACGGGGCTAGCGGACTAGCCAAAAACATTCAGTACTTC. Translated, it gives CASSYGASGLAKNIQYF.

This chain's CDR3 is CASSWEMGDAGSTDTQYF. The CDR3 DNA reads TGTGCCAGCAGCTGGGAGATGGGGGATGCGGGGAGCACAGATACGCAGTATTTT. The chain employs TRBV5-4 and TRBJ2-3; tentative D call: TRBD2 (6 bases). CDR1 and CDR2 (germline): SGHNT, YYREEE (reference sequence). CDR3 length: 18 amino acids. The V gene lost 3 bases and the J gene lost 0 bases, with 20 bases spanning the gap.

The CDR3 loop reads CASSLDRGPYEQYF. CDR3 DNA: TGTGCCAGCAGCTTAGACAGGGGTCCCTACGAGCAGTACTTC. This chain connects TRBV7-6 to TRBJ2-7, with 7 positions matching TRBD1. This CDR3 contains 14 residues. Germline V gives CDR1 SGHVS, CDR2 FNYEAQ. The junction had 2 bases not matched to a gene; V was cut back by 1 base and J by 2 bases.

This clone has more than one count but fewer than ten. CDR3 DNA sequence: TGTGCCACCAGCAGAGACGCCGAGAACAATGAGCAGTTCTTC. This sequence encodes CATSRDAENNEQFF. This sequence joins TRBV15 and TRBJ2-1; the D is unclear. The CDR3 is 14 residues long. V was cut by 0 bases and J by 5 bases, with 8 bases left in between. Germline V lookup: CDR1 LNHNV, CDR2 YYDKDF (reference sequence). Complete variable domain (other parts from reference TRBV15 and TRBJ2-1): DAMVIQNPRYQVTQFGKPVTLSCSQTLNHNVMYWYQQKSSQAPKLLFHYYDKDFNNEADTPDNFQSRRPNTSFCFLDIRSPGLGDTAMYLCATSRDAENNEQFFGPGTRLTVL.

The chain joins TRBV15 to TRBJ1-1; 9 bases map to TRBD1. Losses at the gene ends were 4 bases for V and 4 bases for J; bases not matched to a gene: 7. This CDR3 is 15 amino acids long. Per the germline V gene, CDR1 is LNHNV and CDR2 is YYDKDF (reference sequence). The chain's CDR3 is CATSTGQGKGTEAFF. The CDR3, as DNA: TGTGCCACCAGCACCGGACAGGGGAAAGGCACTGAAGCTTTCTTT.

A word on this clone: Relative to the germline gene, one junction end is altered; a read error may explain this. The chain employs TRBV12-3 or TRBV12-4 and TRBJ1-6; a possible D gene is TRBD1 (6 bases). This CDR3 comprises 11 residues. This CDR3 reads CASSLGWGREF. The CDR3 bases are TGTGCCAGCAGTTTGGGGTGGGGGCGTGAATTT.

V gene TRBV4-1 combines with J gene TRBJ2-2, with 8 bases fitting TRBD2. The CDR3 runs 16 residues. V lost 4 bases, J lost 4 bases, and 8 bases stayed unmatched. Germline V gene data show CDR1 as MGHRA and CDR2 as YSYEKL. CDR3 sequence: CASSPSSGRLTGELFF. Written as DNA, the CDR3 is TGCGCCAGCAGCCCATCTAGCGGGCGTCTCACCGGGGAGCTGTTTTTT.

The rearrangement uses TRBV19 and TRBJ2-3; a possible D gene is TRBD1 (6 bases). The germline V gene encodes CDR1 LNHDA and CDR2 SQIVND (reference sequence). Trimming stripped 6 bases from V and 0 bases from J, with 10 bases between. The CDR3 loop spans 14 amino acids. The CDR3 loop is CASRDRASTDTQYF. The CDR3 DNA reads TGTGCCAGTAGGGACAGAGCTAGCACAGATACGCAGTATTTT. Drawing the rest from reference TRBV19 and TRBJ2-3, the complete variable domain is DGGITQSPKYLFRKEGQNVTLSCEQNLNHDAMYWYRQDPGQGLRLIYYSQIVNDFQKGDIAEGYSVSREKKESFPLTVTSAQKNPTAFYLCASRDRASTDTQYFGPGTRLTVL.

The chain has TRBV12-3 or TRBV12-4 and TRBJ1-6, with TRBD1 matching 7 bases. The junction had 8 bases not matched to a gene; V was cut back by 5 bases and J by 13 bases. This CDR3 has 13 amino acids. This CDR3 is CASSQDRERPLHF. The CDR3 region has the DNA TGTGCCAGCAGTCAAGACAGGGAGAGGCCCCTCCACTTT.

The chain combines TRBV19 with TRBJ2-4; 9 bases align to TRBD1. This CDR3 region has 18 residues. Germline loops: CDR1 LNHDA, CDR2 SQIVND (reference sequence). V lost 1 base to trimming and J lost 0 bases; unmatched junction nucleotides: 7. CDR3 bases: TGTGCCAGTAGTATAGGTACTGACAGGGGGTTAGCCAAAAACATTCAGTACTTC. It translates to CASSIGTDRGLAKNIQYF.

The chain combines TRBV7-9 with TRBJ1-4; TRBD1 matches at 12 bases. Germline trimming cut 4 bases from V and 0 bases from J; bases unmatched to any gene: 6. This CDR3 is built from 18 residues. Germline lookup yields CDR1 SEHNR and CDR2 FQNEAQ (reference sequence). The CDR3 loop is CASSSGTGGHATNEKLFF. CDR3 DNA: TGTGCCAGCAGCTCCGGGACAGGGGGCCATGCAACTAATGAAAAACTGTTTTTT.

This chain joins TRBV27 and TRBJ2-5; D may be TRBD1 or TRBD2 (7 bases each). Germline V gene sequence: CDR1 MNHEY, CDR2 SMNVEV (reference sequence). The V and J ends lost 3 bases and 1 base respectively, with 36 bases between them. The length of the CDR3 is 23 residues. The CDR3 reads CASSFWVRSDRNLAAVLQETQYF. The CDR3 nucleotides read TGTGCCAGCAGTTTTTGGGTACGGTCGGACAGGAACCTAGCGGCTGTACTCCAAGAGACCCAGTACTTC.

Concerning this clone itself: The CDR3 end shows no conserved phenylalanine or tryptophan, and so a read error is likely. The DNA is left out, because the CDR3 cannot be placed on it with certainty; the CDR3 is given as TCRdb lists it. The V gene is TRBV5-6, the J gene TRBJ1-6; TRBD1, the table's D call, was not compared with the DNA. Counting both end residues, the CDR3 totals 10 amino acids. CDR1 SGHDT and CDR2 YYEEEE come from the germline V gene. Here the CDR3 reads CASSPDRGGI.

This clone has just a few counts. Written as DNA, the CDR3 is TGTGCCAGCAGCCCTGGACTCGAGAGGGGCCTGCAGTACTTC. Its translation is CASSPGLERGLQYF. The chain recombines TRBV3-1 (or the pseudogene TRBV3-2) with TRBJ2-7; D is perhaps TRBD1 or TRBD2 (5 bases each). Germline CDR1 is LGHDT and CDR2 is YNNKEL (reference sequence). This CDR3 has 14 amino acids. Trimming cost V 4 bases and J 9 bases, with 19 bases left between them.

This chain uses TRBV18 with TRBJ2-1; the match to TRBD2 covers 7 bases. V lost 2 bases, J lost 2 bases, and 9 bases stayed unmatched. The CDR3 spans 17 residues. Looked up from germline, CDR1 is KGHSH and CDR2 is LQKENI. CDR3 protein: CASSPSGGKGTYNEQFF. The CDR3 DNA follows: TGTGCCAGCTCACCATCCGGGGGGAAAGGCACCTACAATGAGCAGTTCTTC.

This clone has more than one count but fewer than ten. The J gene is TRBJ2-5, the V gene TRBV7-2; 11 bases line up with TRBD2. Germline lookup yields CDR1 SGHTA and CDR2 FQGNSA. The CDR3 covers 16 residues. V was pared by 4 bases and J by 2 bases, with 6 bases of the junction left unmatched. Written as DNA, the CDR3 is TGTGCCAGCAGCTCCGCGGCTAGCGGGGGGCAAGAGACCCAGTACTTC. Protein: CASSSAASGGQETQYF. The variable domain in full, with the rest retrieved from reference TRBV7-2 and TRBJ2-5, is GAGVSQSPSNKVTEKGKDVELRCDPISGHTALYWYRQSLGQGLEFLIYFQGNSAPDKSGLPSDRFSAERTGGSVSTLTIQRTQQEDSAVYLCASSSAASGGQETQYFGPGTRLLVL.

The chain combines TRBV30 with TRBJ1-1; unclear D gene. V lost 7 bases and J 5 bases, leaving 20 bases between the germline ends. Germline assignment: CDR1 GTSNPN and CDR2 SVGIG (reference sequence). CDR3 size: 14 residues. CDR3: CALVGSSMGTEAFF. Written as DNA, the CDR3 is TGTGCCTTGGTAGGGAGTAGTATGGGGACTGAAGCTTTCTTT.

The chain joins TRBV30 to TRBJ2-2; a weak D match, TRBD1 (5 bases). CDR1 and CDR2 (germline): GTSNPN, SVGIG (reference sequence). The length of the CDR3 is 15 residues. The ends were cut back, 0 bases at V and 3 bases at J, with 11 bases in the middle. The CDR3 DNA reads TGTGCCTGGAGTGTATGGGGCCGGGACACCGGGGAGCTGTTTTTT. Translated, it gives CAWSVWGRDTGELFF.

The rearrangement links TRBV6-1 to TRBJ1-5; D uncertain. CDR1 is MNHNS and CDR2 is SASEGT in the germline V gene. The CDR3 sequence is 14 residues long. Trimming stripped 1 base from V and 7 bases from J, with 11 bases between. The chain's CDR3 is CASSEGQLGQPQHF. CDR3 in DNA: TGTGCCAGCAGTGAAGGGCAGCTCGGACAGCCCCAGCATTTT.

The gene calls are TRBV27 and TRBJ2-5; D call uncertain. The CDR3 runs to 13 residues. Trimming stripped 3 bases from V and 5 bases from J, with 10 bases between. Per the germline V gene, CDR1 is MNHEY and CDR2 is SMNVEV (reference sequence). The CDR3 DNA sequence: TGTGCCAGCAGTTTCCGAGAGTTCGAGACCCAGTACTTC. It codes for CASSFREFETQYF.

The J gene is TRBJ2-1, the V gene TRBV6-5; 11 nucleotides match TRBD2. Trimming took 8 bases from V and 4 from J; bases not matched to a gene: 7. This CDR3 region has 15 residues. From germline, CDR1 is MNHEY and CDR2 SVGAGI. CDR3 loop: CASGQTSGAYNEQFF. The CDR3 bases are TGTGCCAGCGGTCAGACTAGCGGGGCTTACAATGAGCAGTTCTTC.

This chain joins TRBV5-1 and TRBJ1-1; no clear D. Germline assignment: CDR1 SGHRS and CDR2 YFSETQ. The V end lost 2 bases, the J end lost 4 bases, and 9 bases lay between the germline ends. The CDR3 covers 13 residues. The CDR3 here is CASSFLFSTEAFF. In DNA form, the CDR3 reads TGCGCCAGCAGCTTCTTGTTTTCCACTGAAGCTTTCTTT.

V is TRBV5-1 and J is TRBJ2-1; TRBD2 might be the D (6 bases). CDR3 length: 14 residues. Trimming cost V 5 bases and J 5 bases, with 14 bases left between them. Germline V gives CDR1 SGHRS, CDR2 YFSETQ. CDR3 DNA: TGCGCCAGCAGTCAAGCGGGTACAAACAATGAGCAGTTCTTC. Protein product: CASSQAGTNNEQFF. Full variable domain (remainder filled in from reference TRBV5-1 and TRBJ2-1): KAGVTQTPRYLIKTRGQQVTLSCSPISGHRSVSWYQQTPGQGLQFLFEYFSETQRNKGNFPGRFSGRQFSNSRSEMNVSTLELGDSALYLCASSQAGTNNEQFFGPGTRLTVL.

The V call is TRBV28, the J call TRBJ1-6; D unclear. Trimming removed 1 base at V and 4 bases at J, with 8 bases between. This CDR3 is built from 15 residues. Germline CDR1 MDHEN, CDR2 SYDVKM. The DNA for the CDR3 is TGTGCCAGCAGTTTATCCCGACAATATAATTCACCCCTCCACTTT. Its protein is CASSLSRQYNSPLHF.

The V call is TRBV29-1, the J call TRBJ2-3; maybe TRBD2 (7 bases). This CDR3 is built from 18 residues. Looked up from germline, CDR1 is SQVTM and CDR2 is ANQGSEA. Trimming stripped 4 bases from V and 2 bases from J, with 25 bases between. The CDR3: CSVGSGPSQGRVTDTQYF. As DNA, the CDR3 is TGCAGCGTTGGTTCGGGTCCTTCGCAGGGGAGGGTCACAGATACGCAGTATTTT.

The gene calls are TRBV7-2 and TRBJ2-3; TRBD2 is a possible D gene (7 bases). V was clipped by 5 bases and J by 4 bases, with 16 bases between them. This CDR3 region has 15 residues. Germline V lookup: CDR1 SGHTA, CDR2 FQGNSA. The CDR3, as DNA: TGTGCCAGCAGCCCCGTGGGGGGGGCCTCAGATACGCAGTATTTT. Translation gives CASSPVGGASDTQYF.

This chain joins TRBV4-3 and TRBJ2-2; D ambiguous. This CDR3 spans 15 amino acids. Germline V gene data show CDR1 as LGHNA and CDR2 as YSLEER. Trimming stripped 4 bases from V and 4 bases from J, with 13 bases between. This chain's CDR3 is CASSRNRVGTGELFF. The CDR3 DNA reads TGCGCCAGCAGCCGGAACCGGGTGGGCACCGGGGAGCTGTTTTTT.

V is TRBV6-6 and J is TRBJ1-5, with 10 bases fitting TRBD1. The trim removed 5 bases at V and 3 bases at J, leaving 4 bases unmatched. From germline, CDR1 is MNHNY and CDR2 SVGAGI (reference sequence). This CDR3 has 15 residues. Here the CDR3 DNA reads TGTGCCAGCAGTGCCGGGACAGGGGACAATCAGCCCCAGCATTTT. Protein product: CASSAGTGDNQPQHF.